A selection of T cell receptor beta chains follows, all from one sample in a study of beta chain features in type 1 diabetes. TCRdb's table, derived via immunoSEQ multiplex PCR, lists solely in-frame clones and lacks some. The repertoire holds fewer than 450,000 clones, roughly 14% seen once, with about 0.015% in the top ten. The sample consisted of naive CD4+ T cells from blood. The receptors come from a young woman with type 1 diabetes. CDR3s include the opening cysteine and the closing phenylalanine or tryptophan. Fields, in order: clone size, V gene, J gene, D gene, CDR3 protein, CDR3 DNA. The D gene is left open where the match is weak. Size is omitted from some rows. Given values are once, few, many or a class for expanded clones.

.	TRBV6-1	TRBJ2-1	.	CASSVGSLQLNEQFF	TGTGCCAGCAGTGTGGGCTCGCTCCAACTCAATGAGCAGTTCTTC
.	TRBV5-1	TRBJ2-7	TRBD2	CASSLDGGSGRAGYEQYF	TGCGCCAGCAGCTTGGACGGCGGAAGCGGGAGGGCGGGATACGAGCAGTACTTC
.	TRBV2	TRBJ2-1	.	CASSAQGSYNEQFF	TGTGCCAGCAGTGCACAGGGCTCCTACAATGAGCAGTTCTTC
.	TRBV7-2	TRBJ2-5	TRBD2	CASSRDSGRGRETQYF	TGTGCCAGCAGCCGCGACAGCGGGAGGGGTCGAGAGACCCAGTACTTC
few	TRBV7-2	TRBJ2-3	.	CASSLWSPRPRDTQYF	TGTGCCAGCAGCTTATGGAGCCCCCGCCCTCGGGATACGCAGTATTTT
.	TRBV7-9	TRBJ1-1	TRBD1	CASSVASPRGQGRAFF	TGTGCCAGCAGCGTCGCCTCCCCCAGGGGGCAAGGCAGGGCTTTCTTT
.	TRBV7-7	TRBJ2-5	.	CASSPHGETQYF	TGTGCCAGCAGCCCACACGGGGAGACCCAGTACTTC
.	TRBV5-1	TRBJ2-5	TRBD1	CASSLGQGSGETQYF	TGCGCCAGCAGCTTGGGACAGGGGAGCGGAGAGACCCAGTACTTC
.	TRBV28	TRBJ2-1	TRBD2	CASSLRTSGIYNEQFF	TGTGCCAGCAGTTTGAGGACTAGCGGAATTTACAATGAGCAGTTCTTC
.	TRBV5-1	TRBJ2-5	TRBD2	CASSTGLAGGQETQYF	TGCGCCAGCAGCACCGGACTAGCGGGAGGGCAAGAGACCCAGTACTTC
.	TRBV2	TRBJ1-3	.	CASSEAGAKGNTIYF	TGTGCCAGCAGTGAAGCGGGGGCAAAGGGAAACACCATATATTTT
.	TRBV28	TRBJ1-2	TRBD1	CAGGQGYYGYTF	TGTGCCGGCGGACAGGGGTACTATGGCTACACCTTC
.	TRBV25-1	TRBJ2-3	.	CASSDRLAYTQYF	TGTGCCAGCAGTGATAGGCTAGCCTATACGCAGTATTTT
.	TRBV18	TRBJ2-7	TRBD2	CASSPLGGRAYEQYF	TGTGCCAGCTCACCCCTTGGCGGGAGGGCCTACGAGCAGTACTTC
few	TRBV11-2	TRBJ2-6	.	CASRAISGANVLTF	TGTGCCAGCCGAGCCATCTCTGGGGCCAACGTCCTGACTTTC
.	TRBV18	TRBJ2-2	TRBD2	CASSPTAGPGELFF	TGTGCCAGCTCACCCACAGCGGGACCCGGGGAGCTGTTTTTT
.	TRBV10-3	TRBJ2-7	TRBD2	CATGSGTTYEQYF	TGTGCCACCGGTAGCGGGACCACCTACGAGCAGTACTTC
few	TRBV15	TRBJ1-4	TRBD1	CATSRDSTGQVEKLFF	TGTGCCACCAGCAGAGACTCGACGGGACAGGTCGAAAAACTGTTTTTT
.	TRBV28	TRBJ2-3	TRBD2	CASSSPASGSTDTQYF	TGTGCCAGCAGTTCACCCGCTAGCGGTAGCACAGATACGCAGTATTTT
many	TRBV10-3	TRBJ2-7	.	CAISETGHEQYF	TGTGCCATCAGTGAGACAGGGCACGAGCAGTACTTC
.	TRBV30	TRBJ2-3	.	CAWSLPTDTQYF	TGTGCCTGGAGTCTCCCCACAGATACGCAGTATTTT
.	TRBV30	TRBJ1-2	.	CVQGANYGYTF	TGTGTACAAGGGGCGAACTATGGCTACACCTTC
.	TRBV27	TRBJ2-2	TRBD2	CASMSSGRGTGELFF	TGTGCCAGCATGAGTAGCGGGAGGGGCACCGGGGAGCTGTTTTTT
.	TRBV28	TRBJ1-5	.	CASSSGGGNQPQHF	TGTGCCAGCAGTTCCGGAGGTGGCAATCAGCCCCAGCATTTT
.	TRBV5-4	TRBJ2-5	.	CASRQSRDQETQYF	TGTGCCAGCCGTCAATCCCGGGACCAAGAGACCCAGTACTTC
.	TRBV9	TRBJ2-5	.	CASSVGGREMETQYF	TGTGCCAGCAGCGTTGGAGGTCGAGAAATGGAGACCCAGTACTTC
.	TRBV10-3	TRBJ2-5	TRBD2	CATQTSGSTGTQYF	TGTGCCACCCAGACTAGCGGCAGCACTGGGACCCAGTACTTC
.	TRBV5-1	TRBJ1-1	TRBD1	CASSRKGQVAGNTEAFF	TGCGCCAGCAGCCGAAAGGGACAGGTCGCGGGAAACACTGAAGCTTTCTTT
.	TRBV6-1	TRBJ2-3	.	CASQGATDTQYF	TGTGCCAGCCAAGGGGCAACGGATACGCAGTATTTT
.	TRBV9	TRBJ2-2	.	CASSVSNRETGELFF	TGTGCCAGCAGCGTGAGCAACAGGGAAACCGGGGAGCTGTTTTTT
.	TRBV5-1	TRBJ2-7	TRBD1	CASSWTGKEQYF	TGCGCCAGCAGCTGGACAGGGAAAGAGCAGTACTTC
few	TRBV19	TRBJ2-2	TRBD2	CASSIGGTSGRWTGELFF	TGTGCCAGTAGTATCGGCGGGACTAGCGGGAGATGGACCGGGGAGCTGTTTTTT
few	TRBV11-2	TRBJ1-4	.	CASRKGPGGEKLFF	TGTGCCAGCAGAAAGGGGCCCGGGGGTGAAAAACTGTTTTTT
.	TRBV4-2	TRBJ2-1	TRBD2	CASSHAGAYNEQFF	TGTGCCAGCAGCCATGCGGGAGCCTACAATGAGCAGTTCTTC
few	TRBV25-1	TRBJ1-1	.	CASSQGLGDTEAFF	TGTGCCAGCAGCCAGGGATTAGGGGACACTGAAGCTTTCTTT
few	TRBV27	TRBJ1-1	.	CASSHDRNTEAFF	TGTGCCAGCAGTCACGACAGAAACACTGAAGCTTTCTTT
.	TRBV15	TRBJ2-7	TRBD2	CATRGGRYSYEQYF	TGTGCCACCCGCGGGGGACGGTACTCCTACGAGCAGTACTTC
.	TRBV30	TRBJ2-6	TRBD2	CASWGGRQSGANVLTF	TGTGCCTCCTGGGGGGGGAGGCAGTCTGGGGCCAACGTCCTGACTTTC
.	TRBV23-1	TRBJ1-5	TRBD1	CASSPRDSYSNQPQHF	TGCGCCAGCAGTCCCCGGGACAGCTATAGCAATCAGCCCCAGCATTTT
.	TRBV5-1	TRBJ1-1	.	CASSSQGFAEAFF	TGCGCCAGCAGTTCTCAGGGTTTCGCTGAAGCTTTCTTT
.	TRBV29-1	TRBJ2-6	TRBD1	CSAWTGYNSGANVLTF	TGCAGCGCCTGGACAGGATATAACTCTGGGGCCAACGTCCTGACTTTC
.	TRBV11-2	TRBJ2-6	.	CASSFNRVGANVLTF	TGTGCCAGCAGCTTCAACAGGGTCGGGGCCAACGTCCTGACTTTC